Shown below are 17 T cell receptor beta chains from a single sample sequenced in a study of response to subunit inactivated influenza vaccine. TCRdb ran MiXCR on the RT-PCR reads and lists one entry per CDR3 protein. The table shows roughly 520,000 distinct CDR3 sequences, with around 25% occurring only once. The sequenced sample was CD4+ T cells sorted from PBMCs, obtained approximately 5 days after vaccination. The receptors here all came from a man aged 50 to 60 who received an inactivated influenza vaccine.

The J gene is TRBJ2-5, the V gene TRBV2; 8 bases line up with TRBD1. CDR1 SNHLY and CDR2 FYNNEI come from the germline V gene. The CDR3 runs 14 residues. Germline trimming cut 7 bases from V and 4 bases from J; bases unmatched to any gene: 8. The CDR3 nucleotides read TGTGCCAGCAATCCTGGACAGGGCACAGAGACCCAGTACTTC. Its translation: CASNPGQGTETQYF.

This clonotype was observed a few times. The chain uses TRBV5-1 and TRBJ2-6; a possible D gene is TRBD1 (6 bases). Per the germline V gene, CDR1 is SGHRS and CDR2 is YFSETQ. Trimming left V 0 bases short and J 9 bases short, with 10 bases between. The CDR3 consists of 14 residues. The CDR3 nucleotides read TGCGCCAGCAGCTTGGGGACAGACTTCAACGTCCTGACTTTC. This sequence encodes CASSLGTDFNVLTF.

This clonotype was counted a few times. The chain uses TRBV4-2 and TRBJ1-4; a weak D match, TRBD1 (6 bases). Deletions cut 4 bases from V and 8 bases from J, with 14 bases between. The CDR3 loop spans 14 amino acids. Germline V gene lookup returns CDR1 LGHNA and CDR2 YNFKEQ. The CDR3 DNA sequence: TGTGCCAGCAGCCCCTCAGGGGAAGGCGAAAAACTGTTTTTT. Its translation is CASSPSGEGEKLFF.

This rearrangement joins TRBV5-1 to TRBJ2-7; 8 nucleotides match TRBD2. V trimming: 0 bases; J trimming: 2 bases; junction bases outside the gene matches: 10. The germline V gene encodes CDR1 SGHRS and CDR2 YFSETQ. This CDR3 is built from 17 residues. This CDR3 reads CASSLAGGGTITYEQYF. CDR3 in DNA: TGCGCCAGCAGCTTGGCCGGCGGGGGGACTATTACCTACGAGCAGTACTTC.

The chain has TRBV7-2 and TRBJ1-5, with 9 positions matching TRBD1. V dropped 3 bases and J dropped 4; count of bases not matched to a gene: 4. This CDR3 has 15 amino acids. CDR1 and CDR2 (germline): SGHTA, FQGNSA. The CDR3 region is CASSLGTGRNQPQHF. The CDR3 nucleotides read TGTGCCAGCAGCTTGGGGACAGGGCGGAATCAGCCCCAGCATTTT.

This clonotype was observed a handful of times. V is TRBV7-2 and J is TRBJ2-1; 10 bases agree with TRBD2. The J segment lost 3 bases and the V segment lost 1 base, leaving 3 bases of the junction unmatched. This CDR3 has 16 amino acids. Germline CDR1 is SGHTA and CDR2 is FQGNSA. This CDR3 is CASSLEGTSVYNEQFF. CDR3 sequence (DNA): TGTGCCAGCAGCTTAGAGGGGACTAGCGTCTACAATGAGCAGTTCTTC.

This clonotype was seen a few times. The rearrangement joins TRBV29-1 to TRBJ2-4, with D perhaps matching TRBD1 or TRBD2 (5 bases each). There are 12 residues in the CDR3. Germline V CDR1 and CDR2: SQVTM, ANQGSEA. V lost 4 bases and J lost 9, with 13 bases in between. The CDR3 coding sequence is TGCAGCGTTGGACAGAACGAGGGCATTCAGTACTTC. It translates to CSVGQNEGIQYF.

The table lists this clonotype with a count of one. The chain's CDR3 is CSARDLGTSNRPGELFF. CDR3 DNA: TGCAGTGCTAGAGATCTGGGGACTAGCAACCGTCCCGGGGAGCTGTTTTTT. The chain links TRBV20-1 to TRBJ2-2; 9 nucleotides line up with TRBD2. CDR3 size: 17 residues. Germline CDR1 is DFQATT and CDR2 is SNEGSKA (reference sequence). J lost 6 bases, V lost 0 bases, and 11 bases had no gene match.

For this clonotype: A much larger clone differs by one base, so this may be a read error. It is likely a read error, because the conserved phenylalanine at the end of the CDR3 is missing. V gene TRBV29-1 combines with J gene TRBJ2-5; 8 bases fit TRBD1. Per the germline V gene, CDR1 is SQVTM and CDR2 is ANQGSEA. CDR3 length: 13 amino acids. V dropped 6 bases and J dropped 7; count of bases not matched to a gene: 10. CDR3 coding DNA: TGCAGCGTGGCGGGACAGGTGGTAGGGACCCAGTACTTA. Amino acids: CSVAGQVVGTQYL.

The V gene is TRBV29-1, the J gene TRBJ2-5; D may match TRBD1 or TRBD2 (6 bases each). V was shortened by 6 bases and J by 5 bases, with 16 bases between the two germline ends. In germline, CDR1 is SQVTM, CDR2 ANQGSEA. The CDR3 sequence is 13 residues long. CDR3 sequence: CSVIFGGFETQYF. CDR3 nucleotides: TGCAGCGTGATTTTCGGGGGCTTTGAGACCCAGTACTTC.

The sample holds many counts of this clonotype. This rearrangement joins TRBV20-1 to TRBJ1-1; TRBD1 might be the D (5 bases). The CDR3 sequence is 14 residues long. CDR1 and CDR2 from the germline V gene are DFQATT and SNEGSKA (reference sequence). V dropped 1 base and J dropped 0 bases, with 9 bases sitting between them. The CDR3 here is CSARGGGMNTEAFF. CDR3 coding DNA: TGCAGTGCTAGAGGCGGGGGGATGAACACTGAAGCTTTCTTT.

The V gene is TRBV24-1, the J gene TRBJ2-1, with 8 bases identical to TRBD1. CDR3 length: 13 amino acids. Germline-derived CDR1 and CDR2 are KGHDR and SFDVKD. Trimming removed 7 bases from V and 2 bases from J; junction bases left unmatched: 0. CDR3 residues: CATRTGAYNEQFF. For the CDR3, the DNA is TGTGCCACCAGGACAGGGGCCTACAATGAGCAGTTCTTC.

This chain's CDR3 is CASSLREEFSTDTQYF. CDR3 DNA: TGCGCCAGCAGCCTGAGAGAGGAGTTTAGCACAGATACGCAGTATTTT. The chain carries TRBV5-1 and TRBJ2-3; D remains ambiguous. Deletions cut 4 bases from V and 0 bases from J, with 15 bases between. Looked up from germline, CDR1 is SGHRS and CDR2 is YFSETQ. CDR3 length: 16 amino acids.

The chain employs TRBV7-6 and TRBJ2-1; 11 bases line up with TRBD2. Looked up from germline, CDR1 is SGHVS and CDR2 is FNYEAQ. The CDR3 has 16 amino acids. The J segment lost 6 bases and the V segment lost 1 base, leaving 5 bases of the junction unmatched. CDR3 sequence: CASSLGLAGFGNEQFF. CDR3 coding DNA: TGTGCCAGCAGCTTAGGACTAGCGGGGTTTGGCAATGAGCAGTTCTTC.

Here the CDR3 reads CASSSQALSNQPQHF. In DNA form, the CDR3 reads TGTGCCAGCAGTTCCCAGGCCCTCAGCAATCAGCCCCAGCATTTT. The genes are TRBV6-2 or TRBV6-3 and TRBJ1-5; D unresolved. There are 15 residues in the CDR3. V lost 4 bases and J lost 1, with 11 bases in between. Germline V gene data show CDR1 as MNHEY and CDR2 as SVGEGT.

The gene calls are TRBV10-3 and TRBJ2-5, with D unresolved. CDR1 is ENHRY and CDR2 is SYGVKD in the germline V gene. Between the trimmed V and J ends, which lost 10 bases and 1 base, there was a span of 13 bases. This CDR3 region has 13 residues. CDR3 loop: CATEAAVQETQYF. Here the CDR3 DNA reads TGTGCCACCGAGGCGGCAGTCCAAGAGACCCAGTACTTC.

This clonotype was detected only a few times. The V call is TRBV21-1, the J call TRBJ2-7; the D call in the table, TRBD2, was not verified against the DNA. TRBV21-1 counts as a pseudogene. The CDR3 extends over 15 amino acids. This chain's CDR3 is CASSTSLAVCYEQYF. The CDR3 DNA sequence: TGTGCCAGCAGTACGTCACTAGCGGTCTGCTACGAGCAGTACTTC.